Described below is a single T cell receptor beta chain sequence and its context. Its matching antigen is unknown. Other nucleotide sequences in the sample specify the same CDR3. This sample is drawn from a study of T cells in narcolepsy. Findings and limits, study-wide: No autoreactive T cell clone sequences appeared in some memory CD4+ repertoires. Reportedly, autoreactive clonotypes were serially detected in patients' blood but not controls'. Autoreactive HCRT-specific and TRIB2-specific clonotypes were marked in same-patient CSF-versus-blood CD4+ comparisons.

The CDR3 totals 16 residues. The V segment lost 5 bases and the J segment 2 bases; nucleotides outside the gene matches: 2. Germline assignment: CDR1 SNHLY and CDR2 FYNNEI. Only in-frame clones appear in the TCRdb table, and some are missing; sequencing was by immunoSEQ multiplex PCR. The sample lists some 24,000 clones; approximately 85% were seen once. The chain combines TRBV2 with TRBJ2-3; TRBD2 matches 15 bases. This TCR derives from a human donor with narcolepsy. Sample: CD45RA- memory CD4+ T cells from PBMCs. The CDR3, as DNA: TGTGCCAGCAGTAGGACTAGCGGGAGGGCCACAGATACGCAGTATTTT. This sequence encodes CASSRTSGRATDTQYF. Full variable domain (remainder filled in from reference TRBV2 and TRBJ2-3): EPEVTQTPSHQVTQMGQEVILRCVPISNHLYFYWYRQILGQKVEFLVSFYNNEISEKSEIFDDQFSVERPDGSNFTLKIRSTKLEDSAMYFCASSRTSGRATDTQYFGPGTRLTVL.